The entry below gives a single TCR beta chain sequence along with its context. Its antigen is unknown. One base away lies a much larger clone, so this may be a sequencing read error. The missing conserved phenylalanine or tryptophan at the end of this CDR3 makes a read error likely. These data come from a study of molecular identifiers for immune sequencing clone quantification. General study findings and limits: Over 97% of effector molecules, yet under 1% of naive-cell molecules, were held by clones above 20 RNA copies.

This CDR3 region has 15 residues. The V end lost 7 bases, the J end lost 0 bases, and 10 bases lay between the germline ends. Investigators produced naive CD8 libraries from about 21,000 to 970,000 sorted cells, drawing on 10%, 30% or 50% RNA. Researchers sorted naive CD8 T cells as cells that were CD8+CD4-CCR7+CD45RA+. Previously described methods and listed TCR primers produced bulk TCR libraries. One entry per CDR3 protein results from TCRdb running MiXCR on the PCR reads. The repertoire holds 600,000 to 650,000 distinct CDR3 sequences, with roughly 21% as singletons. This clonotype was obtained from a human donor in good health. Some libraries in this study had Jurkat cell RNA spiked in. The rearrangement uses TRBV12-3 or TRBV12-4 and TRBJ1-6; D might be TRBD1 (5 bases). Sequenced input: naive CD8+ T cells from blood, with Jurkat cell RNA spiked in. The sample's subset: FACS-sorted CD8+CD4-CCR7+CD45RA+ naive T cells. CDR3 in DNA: TGTGCCAGCACGGACACAAGCTCCTATAATTCACCCCTCCACCTT. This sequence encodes CASTDTSSYNSPLHL.